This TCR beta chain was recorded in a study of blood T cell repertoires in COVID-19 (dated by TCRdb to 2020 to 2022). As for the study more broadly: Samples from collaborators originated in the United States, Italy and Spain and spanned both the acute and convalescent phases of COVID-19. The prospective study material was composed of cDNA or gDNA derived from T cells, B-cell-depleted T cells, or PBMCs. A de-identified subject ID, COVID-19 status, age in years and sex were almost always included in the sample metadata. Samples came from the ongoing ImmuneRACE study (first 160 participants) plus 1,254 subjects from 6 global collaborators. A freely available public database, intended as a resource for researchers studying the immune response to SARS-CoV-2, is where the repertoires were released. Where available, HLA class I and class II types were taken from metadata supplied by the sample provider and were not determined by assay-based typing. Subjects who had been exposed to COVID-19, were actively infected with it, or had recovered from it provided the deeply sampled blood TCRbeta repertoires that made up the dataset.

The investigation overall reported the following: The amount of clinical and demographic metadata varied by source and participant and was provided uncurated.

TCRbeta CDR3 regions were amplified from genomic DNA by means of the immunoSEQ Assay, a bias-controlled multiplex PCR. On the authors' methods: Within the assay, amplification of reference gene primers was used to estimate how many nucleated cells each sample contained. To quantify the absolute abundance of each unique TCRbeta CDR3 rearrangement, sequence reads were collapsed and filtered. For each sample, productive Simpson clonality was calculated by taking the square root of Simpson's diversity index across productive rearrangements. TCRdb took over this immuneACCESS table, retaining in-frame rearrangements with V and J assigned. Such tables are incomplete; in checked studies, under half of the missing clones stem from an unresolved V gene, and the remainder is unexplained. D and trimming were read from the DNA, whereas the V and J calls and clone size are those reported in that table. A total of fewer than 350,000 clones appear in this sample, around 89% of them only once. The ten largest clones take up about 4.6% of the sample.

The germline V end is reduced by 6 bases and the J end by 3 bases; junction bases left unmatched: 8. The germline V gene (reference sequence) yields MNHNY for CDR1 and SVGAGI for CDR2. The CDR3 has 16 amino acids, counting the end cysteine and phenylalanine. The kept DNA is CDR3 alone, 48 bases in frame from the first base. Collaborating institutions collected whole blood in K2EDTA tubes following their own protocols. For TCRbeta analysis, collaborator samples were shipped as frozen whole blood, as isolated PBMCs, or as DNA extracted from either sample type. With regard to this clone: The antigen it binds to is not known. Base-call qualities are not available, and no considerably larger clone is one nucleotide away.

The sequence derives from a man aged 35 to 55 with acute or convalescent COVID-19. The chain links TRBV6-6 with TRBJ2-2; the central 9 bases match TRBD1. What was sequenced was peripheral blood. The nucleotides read TGTGCCAGCAGGCTAACAGGGGGCTTCGACACCGGGGAGCTGTTTTTT. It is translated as CASRLTGGFDTGELFF.